This is a list of T cell receptor beta chains from one sample in a study of blood T cell repertoires in COVID-19. Only in-frame clones appear in the TCRdb table, and some are missing; sequencing was by immunoSEQ multiplex PCR. The data contain 250,000 to 300,000 clones, under 90% of them singletons. Material for sequencing was PBMCs or T cells enriched from blood (not recorded which). The source is a woman in her 40s who had recovered from COVID-19. CDR3s include the opening cysteine and the closing phenylalanine or tryptophan. The order of the fields is V gene, CDR3 length, CDR3 protein.

v_call: TRBV20-1
cdr3_length: 11
cdr3_aa: CSAGGGRGQFF

v_call: TRBV29-1
cdr3_length: 14
cdr3_aa: CSVALRQGGTEAFF

v_call: TRBV2
cdr3_length: 15
cdr3_aa: CASRLEGRGRSPLHF

v_call: TRBV6-2/TRBV6-3
cdr3_length: 10
cdr3_aa: CASSFVSVHF

v_call: TRBV2
cdr3_length: 15
cdr3_aa: CASTMQGAIYNEQFF

v_call: TRBV27
cdr3_length: 16
cdr3_aa: CASSLSAQRRNTEAFF

v_call: TRBV2
cdr3_length: 14
cdr3_aa: CASRDTTGSETQYF

v_call: TRBV2
cdr3_length: 13
cdr3_aa: CASSGTGHQPQHF

v_call: TRBV27
cdr3_length: 12
cdr3_aa: CASSTPGGEQYF

v_call: TRBV27
cdr3_length: 14
cdr3_aa: CASSLRKGNYGYTF

v_call: TRBV5-1
cdr3_length: 15
cdr3_aa: CASSYGGDYTDTQYF

v_call: TRBV5-4
cdr3_length: 14
cdr3_aa: CASSRTVHNSPLHF

v_call: TRBV7-3
cdr3_length: 17
cdr3_aa: CASSLGLAGGPTGELFF

v_call: TRBV16
cdr3_length: 13
cdr3_aa: CASSGRRDDGYTF

v_call: TRBV11-3
cdr3_length: 14
cdr3_aa: CASSSGQGRETQYF

v_call: TRBV19
cdr3_length: 14
cdr3_aa: CASNIGYSNQPQHF

v_call: TRBV6-5
cdr3_length: 15
cdr3_aa: CASRPTGGSGNTIYF

v_call: TRBV14
cdr3_length: 14
cdr3_aa: CASSQDSRGSEAFF

v_call: TRBV18
cdr3_length: 14
cdr3_aa: CASSTDSLNTEAFF

v_call: TRBV6-5
cdr3_length: 15
cdr3_aa: CASEPTERLNYGYTF

v_call: TRBV7-2
cdr3_length: 15
cdr3_aa: CASSPSWGQGTEAFF

v_call: TRBV18
cdr3_length: 14
cdr3_aa: CASSGGLGNQPQHF

v_call: TRBV29-1
cdr3_length: 14
cdr3_aa: CSVGTVLAGETQYF

v_call: TRBV18
cdr3_length: 17
cdr3_aa: CASSPYSGQGAASRQYF

v_call: TRBV5-1
cdr3_length: 16
cdr3_aa: CASSPQGVGDNGELFF

v_call: TRBV5-8
cdr3_length: 17
cdr3_aa: CASSARRQGASAGELFF

v_call: TRBV5-1
cdr3_length: 13
cdr3_aa: CASSSEGVTEAFF

v_call: TRBV6-1
cdr3_length: 14
cdr3_aa: CASSEDRGTSPLHF

v_call: TRBV6-4
cdr3_length: 14
cdr3_aa: CASRVDSSYNEQFF

v_call: TRBV11-2
cdr3_length: 15
cdr3_aa: CASSLDQGAHQPQHF

v_call: TRBV5-6
cdr3_length: 13
cdr3_aa: CASRFGFRGEQYF

v_call: TRBV5-1
cdr3_length: 16
cdr3_aa: CASSLGWDREIYGYTF

v_call: TRBV4-3
cdr3_length: 16
cdr3_aa: CASSQGTSETSFGYTF

v_call: TRBV18
cdr3_length: 13
cdr3_aa: CASSLDTNYGYTF

v_call: TRBV9
cdr3_length: 11
cdr3_aa: CASNSGGPLLF

v_call: TRBV11-1
cdr3_length: 15
cdr3_aa: CASSRQGAGSYGYTF

v_call: TRBV19
cdr3_length: 12
cdr3_aa: CASSKQGYGYTF

v_call: TRBV3-1/TRBV3-2
cdr3_length: 15
cdr3_aa: CASSHHDRSSYEQYF

v_call: TRBV24-1
cdr3_length: 16
cdr3_aa: CATSDWGDRGDNEQFF

v_call: TRBV2
cdr3_length: 13
cdr3_aa: CASSKTVAYEQYF

v_call: TRBV3-1/TRBV3-2
cdr3_length: 15
cdr3_aa: CASSQGQGGWYEQYF

v_call: TRBV18
cdr3_length: 16
cdr3_aa: CASSPPGSKNNQPQHF

v_call: TRBV5-6
cdr3_length: 15
cdr3_aa: CASSPTTTGVYEQYF

v_call: TRBV27
cdr3_length: 14
cdr3_aa: CASSQDWTNEKLFF

v_call: TRBV5-1
cdr3_length: 15
cdr3_aa: CASSSLQTYQETQYF

v_call: TRBV5-6
cdr3_length: 16
cdr3_aa: CASSPRTGVNNSPLHF

v_call: TRBV4-1
cdr3_length: 13
cdr3_aa: CASSQTGSIGYTF

v_call: TRBV5-1
cdr3_length: 12
cdr3_aa: CASRPDQETQYF

v_call: TRBV7-9
cdr3_length: 19
cdr3_aa: CASSLEVALSGSGANVLTF

v_call: TRBV29-1
cdr3_length: 12
cdr3_aa: CSGGQVGNTIYF

v_call: TRBV7-2
cdr3_length: 13
cdr3_aa: CASTKDRGETQYF

v_call: TRBV10-3
cdr3_length: 15
cdr3_aa: CAISLGLAGGNEQYF

v_call: TRBV5-4
cdr3_length: 13
cdr3_aa: CASSIMANTEAFF

v_call: TRBV18
cdr3_length: 14
cdr3_aa: CASSPTVLVNGYTF

v_call: TRBV7-2
cdr3_length: 15
cdr3_aa: CASSLDAGGHYEQYF